This T cell receptor beta chain was recorded in a study of T cells after somatic rescue of genetic block. CDR1 MNHEY and CDR2 SVGAGI come from the germline V gene. The CDR3 loop spans 15 amino acids. V was cut by 2 bases and J by 2 bases, with 12 bases left in between. Sequencing used immunoSEQ multiplex PCR; TCRdb keeps in-frame clones, though not all of them. The sample contains fewer than 150,000 clones, 85% to 95% of which appear only once. The sample comprised peripheral blood mononuclear cells (PBMCs). The chain recombines TRBV6-5 with TRBJ1-2; a possible D gene is TRBD1 (5 bases). The TCR was taken from a woman aged 18-35 years. The CDR3 loop reads CASSYGAGANYGYTF. In DNA, the CDR3 is TGTGCCAGCAGTTACGGGGCAGGAGCGAACTATGGCTACACCTTC.